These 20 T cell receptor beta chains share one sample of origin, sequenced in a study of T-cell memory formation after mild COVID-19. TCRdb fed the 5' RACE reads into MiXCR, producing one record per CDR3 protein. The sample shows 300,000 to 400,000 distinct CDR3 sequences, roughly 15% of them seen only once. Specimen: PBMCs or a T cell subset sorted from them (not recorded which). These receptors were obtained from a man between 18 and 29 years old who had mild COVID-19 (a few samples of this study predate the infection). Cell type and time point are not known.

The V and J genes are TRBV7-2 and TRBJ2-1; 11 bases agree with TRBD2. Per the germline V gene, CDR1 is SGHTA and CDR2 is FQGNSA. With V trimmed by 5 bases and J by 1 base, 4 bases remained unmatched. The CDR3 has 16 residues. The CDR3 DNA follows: TGTGCCAGCAGCCCCGGACTAGCGGGTTCCTACAATGAGCAGTTCTTC. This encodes CASSPGLAGSYNEQFF.

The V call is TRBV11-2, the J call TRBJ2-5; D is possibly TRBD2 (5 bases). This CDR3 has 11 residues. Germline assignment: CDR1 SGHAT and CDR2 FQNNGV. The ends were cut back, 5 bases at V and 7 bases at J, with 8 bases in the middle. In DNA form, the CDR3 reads TGTGCCAGCAGCATTAGCGCGACCCAGTACTTC. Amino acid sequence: CASSISATQYF.

In DNA form, the CDR3 reads TGCGCCAGCAGCCAAGGTACTTTGACGACTGAAGCTTTCTTT. It encodes CASSQGTLTTEAFF. The chain uses TRBV4-1 and TRBJ1-1; D unclear. Per germline, CDR1 MGHRA and CDR2 YSYEKL. The CDR3 has 14 residues. The V and J ends lost 1 base and 5 bases respectively, with 11 bases between them.

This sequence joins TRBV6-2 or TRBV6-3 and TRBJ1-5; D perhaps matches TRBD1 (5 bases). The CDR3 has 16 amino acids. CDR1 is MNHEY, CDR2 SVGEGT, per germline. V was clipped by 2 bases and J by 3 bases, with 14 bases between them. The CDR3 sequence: CASSYPPVRANQPQHF. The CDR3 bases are TGTGCCAGCAGTTACCCTCCGGTCAGGGCCAATCAGCCCCAGCATTTT.

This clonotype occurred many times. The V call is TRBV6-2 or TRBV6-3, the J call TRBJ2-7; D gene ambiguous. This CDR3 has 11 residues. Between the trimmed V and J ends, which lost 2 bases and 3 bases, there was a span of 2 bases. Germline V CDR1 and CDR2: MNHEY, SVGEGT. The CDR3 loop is CASSYNYEQYF. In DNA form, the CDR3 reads TGTGCCAGCAGTTACAACTACGAGCAGTACTTC.

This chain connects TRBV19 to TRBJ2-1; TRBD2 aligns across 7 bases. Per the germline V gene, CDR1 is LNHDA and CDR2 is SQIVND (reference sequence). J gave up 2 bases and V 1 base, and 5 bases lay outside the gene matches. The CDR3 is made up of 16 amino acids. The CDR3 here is CASSIGRGGAYNEQFF. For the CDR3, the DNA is TGTGCCAGTAGTATAGGACGTGGGGGGGCCTACAATGAGCAGTTCTTC.

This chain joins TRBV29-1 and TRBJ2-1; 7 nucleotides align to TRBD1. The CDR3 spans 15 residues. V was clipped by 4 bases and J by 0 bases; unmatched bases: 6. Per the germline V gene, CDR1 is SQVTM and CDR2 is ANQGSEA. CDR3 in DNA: TGCAGCGTTGTGAGACAGGGCGCCTCCTACAATGAGCAGTTCTTC. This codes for CSVVRQGASYNEQFF.

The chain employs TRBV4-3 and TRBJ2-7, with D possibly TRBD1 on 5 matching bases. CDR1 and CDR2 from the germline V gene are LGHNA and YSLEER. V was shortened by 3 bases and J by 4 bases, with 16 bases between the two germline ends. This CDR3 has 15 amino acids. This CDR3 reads CASSHSINSGYEQYF. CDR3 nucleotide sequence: TGCGCCAGCAGCCACTCTATAAATTCAGGGTACGAGCAGTACTTC.

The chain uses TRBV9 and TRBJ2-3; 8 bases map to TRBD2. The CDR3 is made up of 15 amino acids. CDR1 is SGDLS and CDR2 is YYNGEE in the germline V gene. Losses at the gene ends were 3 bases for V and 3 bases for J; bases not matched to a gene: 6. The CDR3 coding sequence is TGTGCCAGCAGCGCCGAGCGGGGGACGACAGATACGCAGTATTTT. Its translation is CASSAERGTTDTQYF.

CDR3 nucleotides: TGTGCCAGCAGCCCTAACGTGGGTCCCCTCCACTTT. The encoded protein is CASSPNVGPLHF. The chain combines TRBV28 with TRBJ1-6; D uncertain. The CDR3 consists of 12 residues. Trimming pared 6 bases from V and 13 bases from J, leaving 13 bases between. Germline CDR1 is MDHEN and CDR2 is SYDVKM.

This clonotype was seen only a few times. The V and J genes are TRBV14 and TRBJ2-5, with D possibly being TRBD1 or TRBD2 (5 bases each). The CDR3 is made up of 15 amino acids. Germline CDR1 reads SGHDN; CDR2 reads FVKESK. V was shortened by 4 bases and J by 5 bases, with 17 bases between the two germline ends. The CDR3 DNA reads TGTGCCAGCAGCCCCCTGACATTAGGGACGGAGACCCAGTACTTC. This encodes CASSPLTLGTETQYF.

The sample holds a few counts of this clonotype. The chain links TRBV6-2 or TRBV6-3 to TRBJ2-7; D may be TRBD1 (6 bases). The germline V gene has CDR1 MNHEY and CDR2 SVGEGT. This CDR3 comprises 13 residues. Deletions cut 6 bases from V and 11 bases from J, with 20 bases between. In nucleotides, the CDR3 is TGTGCCAGCAGCATCCGGGACACGGCTCTAGAGTACGTC. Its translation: CASSIRDTALEYV.

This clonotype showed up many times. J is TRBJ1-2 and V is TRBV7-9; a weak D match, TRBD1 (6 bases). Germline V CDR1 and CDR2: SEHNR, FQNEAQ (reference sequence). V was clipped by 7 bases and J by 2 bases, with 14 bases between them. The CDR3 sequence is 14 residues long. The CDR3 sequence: CASTPGHQNYGYTF. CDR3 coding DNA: TGTGCCAGCACCCCGGGACATCAAAACTATGGCTACACCTTC.

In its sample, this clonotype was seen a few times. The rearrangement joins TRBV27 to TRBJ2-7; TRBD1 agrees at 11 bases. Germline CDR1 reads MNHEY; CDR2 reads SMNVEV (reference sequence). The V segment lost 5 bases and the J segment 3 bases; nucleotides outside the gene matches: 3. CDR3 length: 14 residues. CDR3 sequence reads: CASSPGTGGYEQYV. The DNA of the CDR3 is TGTGCCAGCAGTCCTGGGACAGGGGGCTACGAGCAGTACGTC.

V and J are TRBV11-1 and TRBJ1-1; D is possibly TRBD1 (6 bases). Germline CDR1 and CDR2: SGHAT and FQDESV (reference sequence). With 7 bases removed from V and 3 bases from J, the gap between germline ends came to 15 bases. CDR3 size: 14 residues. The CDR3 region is CASKIPGQHTEAFF. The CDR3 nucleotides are TGTGCCAGCAAGATCCCGGGACAACACACTGAAGCTTTCTTT.

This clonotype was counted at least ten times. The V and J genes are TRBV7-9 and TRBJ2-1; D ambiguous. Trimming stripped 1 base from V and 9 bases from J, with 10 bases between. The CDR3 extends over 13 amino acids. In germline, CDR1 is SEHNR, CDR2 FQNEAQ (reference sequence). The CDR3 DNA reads TGTGCCAGCAGCTTAGAATCCGTCGGTGAGCAGTTCTTC. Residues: CASSLESVGEQFF.

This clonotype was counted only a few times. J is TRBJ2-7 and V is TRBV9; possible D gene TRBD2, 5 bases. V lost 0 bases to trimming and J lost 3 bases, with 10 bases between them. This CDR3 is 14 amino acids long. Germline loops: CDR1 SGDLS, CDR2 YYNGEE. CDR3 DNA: TGTGCCAGCAGCGTAGAAGCGGAAAACTACGAGCAGTACTTC. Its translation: CASSVEAENYEQYF.

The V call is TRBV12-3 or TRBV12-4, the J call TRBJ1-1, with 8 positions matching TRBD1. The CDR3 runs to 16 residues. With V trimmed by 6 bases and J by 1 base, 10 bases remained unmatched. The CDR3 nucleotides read TGTGCCAGCAGCCTCGGACAGGGACGGGGGAACACTGAAGCTTTCTTT. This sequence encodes CASSLGQGRGNTEAFF.

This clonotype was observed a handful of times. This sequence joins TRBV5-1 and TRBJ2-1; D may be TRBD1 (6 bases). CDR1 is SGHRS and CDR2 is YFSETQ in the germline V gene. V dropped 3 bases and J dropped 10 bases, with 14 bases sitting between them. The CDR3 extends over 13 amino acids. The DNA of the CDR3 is TGCGCCAGCAGCTACAGGGATCTCGGGGAGCAGTTCTTC. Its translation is CASSYRDLGEQFF.

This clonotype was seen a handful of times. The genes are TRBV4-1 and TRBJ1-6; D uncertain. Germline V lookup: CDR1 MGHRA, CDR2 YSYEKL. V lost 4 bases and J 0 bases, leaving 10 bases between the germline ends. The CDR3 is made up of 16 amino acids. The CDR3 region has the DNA TGCGCCAGCAGCCGAACCGTGACCTCCTATAATTCACCCCTCCACTTT. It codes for CASSRTVTSYNSPLHF.